This TCR beta chain was documented in a study of blood T cell repertoires in COVID-19. Study as a whole: Specimens from acute and convalescent COVID-19 originated in the United States, Italy and Spain. Sources were T cells, B-cell-depleted T cells, or PBMCs; the material itself was cDNA or gDNA.

The sample holds one count of this clone. CDR1 and CDR2 from the germline V gene are MNHEY and SVGAGI. V dropped 6 bases and J dropped 7; count of bases not matched to a gene: 4. The CDR3 contains 13 residues. Repertoires were generated with immunoSEQ multiplex PCR, while TCRdb's copy carries only in-frame clones and drops some. The sample consists of 130,000 to 150,000 clones, 85% to 90% of them appearing once. The sequenced material came from peripheral blood. The gene calls are TRBV6-5 and TRBJ1-4; 8 positions match TRBD1. This receptor was taken from a woman in her forties with acute or convalescent COVID-19. This CDR3 reads CASRAGGSEKLFF. CDR3 DNA: TGTGCCAGCAGGGCAGGGGGCAGTGAAAAACTGTTTTTT.